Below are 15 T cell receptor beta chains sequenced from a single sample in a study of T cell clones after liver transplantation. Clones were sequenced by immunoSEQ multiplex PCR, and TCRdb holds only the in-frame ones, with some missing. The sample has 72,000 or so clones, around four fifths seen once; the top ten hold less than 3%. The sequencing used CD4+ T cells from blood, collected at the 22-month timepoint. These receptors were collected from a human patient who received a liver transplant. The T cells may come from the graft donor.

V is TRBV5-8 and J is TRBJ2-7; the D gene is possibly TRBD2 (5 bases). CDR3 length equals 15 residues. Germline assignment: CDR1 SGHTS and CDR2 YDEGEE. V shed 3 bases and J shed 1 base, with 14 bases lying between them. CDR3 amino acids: CASSYEGLTSYEQYF. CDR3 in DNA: TGTGCCAGCAGCTATGAAGGACTCACATCCTACGAGCAGTACTTC.

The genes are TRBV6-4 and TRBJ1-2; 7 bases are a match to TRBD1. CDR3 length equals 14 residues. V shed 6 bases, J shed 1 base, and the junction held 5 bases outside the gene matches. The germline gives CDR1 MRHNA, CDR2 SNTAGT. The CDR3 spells CASRKDRFNYGYTF. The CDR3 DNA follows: TGTGCCAGCAGGAAGGACAGGTTTAACTATGGCTACACCTTC.

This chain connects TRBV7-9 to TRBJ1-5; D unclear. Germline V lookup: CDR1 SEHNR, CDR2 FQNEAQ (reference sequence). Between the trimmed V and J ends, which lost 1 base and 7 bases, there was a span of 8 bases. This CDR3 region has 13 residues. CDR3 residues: CASSLGELQPQHF. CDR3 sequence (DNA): TGTGCCAGCAGCTTAGGGGAGCTACAGCCCCAGCATTTT.

CDR3 bases: TGTGCCAGTAGTATGGCGGGAGGGCCCTACGAGCAGTACTTC. This encodes CASSMAGGPYEQYF. V and J are TRBV19 and TRBJ2-7, with 9 nucleotides matching TRBD2. The CDR3 is 14 residues long. Germline assignment: CDR1 LNHDA and CDR2 SQIVND (reference sequence). Trimming cost V 3 bases and J 2 bases; bases outside gene matches: 2.

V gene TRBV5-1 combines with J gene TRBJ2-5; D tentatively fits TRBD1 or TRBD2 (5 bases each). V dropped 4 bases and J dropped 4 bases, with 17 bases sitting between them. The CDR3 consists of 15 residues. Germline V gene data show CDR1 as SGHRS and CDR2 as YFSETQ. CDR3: CASSPGGGYRETQYF. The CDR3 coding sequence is TGCGCCAGCAGCCCGGGTGGGGGTTACCGAGAGACCCAGTACTTC.

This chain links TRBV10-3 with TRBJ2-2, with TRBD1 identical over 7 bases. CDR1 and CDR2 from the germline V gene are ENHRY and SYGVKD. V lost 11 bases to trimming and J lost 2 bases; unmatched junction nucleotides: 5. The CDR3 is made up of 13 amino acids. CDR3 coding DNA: TGTGCCGTAAGGGACAGTAACACCGGGGAGCTGTTTTTT. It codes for CAVRDSNTGELFF.

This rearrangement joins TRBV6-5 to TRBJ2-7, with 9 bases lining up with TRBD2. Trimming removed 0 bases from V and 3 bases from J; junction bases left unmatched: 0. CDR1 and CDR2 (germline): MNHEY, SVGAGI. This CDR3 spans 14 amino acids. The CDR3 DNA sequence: TGTGCCAGCAGTTACTCGCGGGAGGGCTACGAGCAGTACTTC. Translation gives CASSYSREGYEQYF.

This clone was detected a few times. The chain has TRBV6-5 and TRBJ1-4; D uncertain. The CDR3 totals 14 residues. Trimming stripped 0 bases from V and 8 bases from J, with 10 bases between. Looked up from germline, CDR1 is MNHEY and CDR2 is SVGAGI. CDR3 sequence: CASSYSSRVEKLFF. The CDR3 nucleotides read TGTGCCAGCAGTTACTCGAGTAGGGTGGAAAAACTGTTTTTT.

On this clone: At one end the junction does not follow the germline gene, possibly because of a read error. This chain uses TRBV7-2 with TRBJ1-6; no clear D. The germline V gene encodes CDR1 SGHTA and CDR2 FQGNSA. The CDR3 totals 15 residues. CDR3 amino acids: CASTLHGNSDSPLHF. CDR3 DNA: TGTGCCAGCACCTTACATGGGAATAGCGATTCACCCCTCCACTTT. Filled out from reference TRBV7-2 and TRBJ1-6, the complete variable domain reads GAGVSQSPSNKVTEKGKDVELRCDPISGHTALYWYRQSLGQGLEFLIYFQGNSAPDKSGLPSDRFSAERTGGSVSTLTIQRTQQEDSAVYLCASTLHGNSDSPLHFGNGTRLTVT.

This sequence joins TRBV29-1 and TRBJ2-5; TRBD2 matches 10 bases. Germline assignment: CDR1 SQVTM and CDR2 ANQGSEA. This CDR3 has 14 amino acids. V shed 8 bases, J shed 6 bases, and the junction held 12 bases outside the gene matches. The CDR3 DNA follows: TGCAGCCTTAGGCCCAGCGGGGGGGCACAGACCCAGTACTTC. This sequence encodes CSLRPSGGAQTQYF.

The CDR3 DNA follows: TGTGCCAGCAGTTTGAGGGCGGATGGCTACACCTTC. Its translation: CASSLRADGYTF. The gene calls are TRBV6-6 and TRBJ1-2; D ambiguous. The CDR3 is 12 residues long. Trimming took 4 bases from V and 6 from J, leaving 9 bases between them. Germline values: CDR1 MNHNY, CDR2 SVGAGI (reference sequence).

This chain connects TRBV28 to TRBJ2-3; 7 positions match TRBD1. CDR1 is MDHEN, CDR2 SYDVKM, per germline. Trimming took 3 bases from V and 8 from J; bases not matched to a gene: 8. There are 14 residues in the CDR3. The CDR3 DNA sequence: TGTGCCAGCAGTTTTCAGGACAGGTCAGGTACGCAGTATTTT. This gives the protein CASSFQDRSGTQYF.

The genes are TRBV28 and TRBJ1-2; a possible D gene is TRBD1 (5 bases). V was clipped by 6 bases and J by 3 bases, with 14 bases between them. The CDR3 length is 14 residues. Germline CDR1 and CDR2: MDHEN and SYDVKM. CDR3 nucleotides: TGTGCCAGCAGCCCTAGACAGACCTACTATGGCTACACCTTC. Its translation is CASSPRQTYYGYTF.

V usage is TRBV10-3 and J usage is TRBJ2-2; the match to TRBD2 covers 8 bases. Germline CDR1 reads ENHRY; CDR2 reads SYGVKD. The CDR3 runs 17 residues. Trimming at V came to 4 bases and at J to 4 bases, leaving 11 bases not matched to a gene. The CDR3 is CAISGRGGLGTTGELFF. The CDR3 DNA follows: TGTGCCATCAGTGGGAGAGGGGGACTAGGGACCACCGGGGAGCTGTTTTTT.

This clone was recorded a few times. The DNA of the CDR3 is TGTGCCAGCAGCTTAGGGGGACAGGGGGCCAGGCAGCCCCAGCATTTT. This gives the protein CASSLGGQGARQPQHF. V is TRBV7-2 and J is TRBJ1-5; 12 bases fit TRBD1. With V trimmed by 1 base and J by 7 bases, 5 bases remained unmatched. The CDR3 contains 16 residues. CDR1 and CDR2 (germline): SGHTA, FQGNSA.